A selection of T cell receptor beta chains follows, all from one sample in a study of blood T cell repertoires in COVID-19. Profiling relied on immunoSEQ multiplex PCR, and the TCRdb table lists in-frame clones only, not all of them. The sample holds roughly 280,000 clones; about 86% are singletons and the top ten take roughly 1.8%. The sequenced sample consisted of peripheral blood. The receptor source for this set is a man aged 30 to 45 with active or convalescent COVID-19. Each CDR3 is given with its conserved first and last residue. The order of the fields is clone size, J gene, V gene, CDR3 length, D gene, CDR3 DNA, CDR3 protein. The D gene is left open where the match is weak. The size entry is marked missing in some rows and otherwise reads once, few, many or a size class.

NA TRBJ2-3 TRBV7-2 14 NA TGTGCCAGCAGCCGTAGCGGCGCCCCAGATACGCAGTATTTT CASSRSGAPDTQYF
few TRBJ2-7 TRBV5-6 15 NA TGTGCCAGCAGCCCCTTGATTGGCGGGTCCTACGAGCAGTACTTC CASSPLIGGSYEQYF
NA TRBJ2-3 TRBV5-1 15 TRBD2 TGCGCCAGCAGCTTGGATAGCGGGGGCCCCGGGTTGCAGTATTTT CASSLDSGGPGLQYF
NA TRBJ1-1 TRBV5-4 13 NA TGTGCCAGCAGTAACGGGGGGGGCACTGAAGCTTTCTTT CASSNGGGTEAFF
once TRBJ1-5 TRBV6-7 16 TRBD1 TGTGCCAGCAGTAACGGGACAGCCTATAGCAATCAGCCCCAGCATTTT CASSNGTAYSNQPQHF
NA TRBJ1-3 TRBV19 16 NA TGTGCCAGTAGTAATCGACAGGCAGACTCTGGAAACACCATATATTTT CASSNRQADSGNTIYF
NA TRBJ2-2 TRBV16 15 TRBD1 TGTGCCAGCAGCCTGCGACAGGGATCGGCCGGGGAGCTGTTTTTT CASSLRQGSAGELFF
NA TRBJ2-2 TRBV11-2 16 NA TGTGCCAGCAGCTTGATCAGGGCCAGGAACACCGGGGAGCTGTTTTTT CASSLIRARNTGELFF
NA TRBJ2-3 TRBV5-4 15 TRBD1 TGTGCCAGCAGCTTGTGGGACAGGGCCACAGATACGCAGTATTTT CASSLWDRATDTQYF
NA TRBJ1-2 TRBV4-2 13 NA TGTGCCAGCAGCCAAGATGGAGACTATGGCTACACCTTC CASSQDGDYGYTF
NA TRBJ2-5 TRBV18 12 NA TGTGCCAGCTCACCACCCGGAGAGACCCAGTACTTC CASSPPGETQYF
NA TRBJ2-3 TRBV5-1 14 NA TGCGCCAGCAGCGGACTAAGCAGCACAGATACGCAGTATTTT CASSGLSSTDTQYF
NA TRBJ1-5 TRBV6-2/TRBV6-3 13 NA TGTGCCAGCAGTTACTCGAAGGGGGAGCCCCAGCATTTT CASSYSKGEPQHF
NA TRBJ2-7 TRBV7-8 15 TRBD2 TGTGCCAGCAGCCCCCCCCGACTAGCGGACTACGAGCAGTACTTC CASSPPRLADYEQYF
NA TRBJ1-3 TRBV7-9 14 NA TGTGCCAGCAGCTTAGTCGCGGGACTGAGCACCATATATTTT CASSLVAGLSTIYF
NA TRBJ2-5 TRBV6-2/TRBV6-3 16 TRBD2 TGTGCCAGCAGTTACTCCAGCGGGGTATGGCAAGAGACCCAGTACTTC CASSYSSGVWQETQYF
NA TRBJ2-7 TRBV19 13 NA TGTGCCAGTAGTATTGGTCCGGGCTACGAGCAGTACTTC CASSIGPGYEQYF
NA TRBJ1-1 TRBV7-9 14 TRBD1 TGTGCCAGCAGCGGCCGGGACAGGGGGACTGAAGCTTTCTTT CASSGRDRGTEAFF
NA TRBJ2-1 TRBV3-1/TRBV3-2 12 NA TGTGCCAGCAGCCAAGGAGCGGGCGAGCAGTTCTTC CASSQGAGEQFF
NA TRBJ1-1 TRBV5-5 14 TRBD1 TGTGCCAGCAGCTCGGGACAGTTGTACACTGAAGCTTTCTTT CASSSGQLYTEAFF
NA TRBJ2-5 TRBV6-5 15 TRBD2 TGTGCCAGCAGACATACTAGCGGGGGAGCGGAGACCCAGTACTTC CASRHTSGGAETQYF
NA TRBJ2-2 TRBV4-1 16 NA TGCGCCAGCAGCCGGAGACAGAACTCGAACACCGGGGAGCTGTTTTTT CASSRRQNSNTGELFF
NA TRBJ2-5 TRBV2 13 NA TGTGCCAGCTCCCTGCAGGATGCCGAGACCCAGTACTTC CASSLQDAETQYF
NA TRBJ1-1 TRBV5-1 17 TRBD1 TGCGCCAGCAGCACCGGGACAGGGGCCCTCCTGAACACTGAAGCTTTCTTT CASSTGTGALLNTEAFF
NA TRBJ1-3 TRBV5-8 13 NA TGTGCCAGCAGCTTGGATGGAGAGAACACCATATATTTT CASSLDGENTIYF
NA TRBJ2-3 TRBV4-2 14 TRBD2 TGTGCCAGCAGTGGAGCGGGGGCCACAGATACGCAGTATTTT CASSGAGATDTQYF
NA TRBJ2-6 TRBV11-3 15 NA TGTGCCAGCAGCCCTCGGGGGACTGGGGCCAACGTCCTGACTTTC CASSPRGTGANVLTF
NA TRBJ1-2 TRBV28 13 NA TGTGCCAGCAGCGACCGGGTTACGTATGGCTACACCTTC CASSDRVTYGYTF
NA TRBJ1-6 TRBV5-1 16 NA TGCGCCAGCAGCCCCGGGTGGGCGGGGGCGAATTCACCCCTCCACTTT CASSPGWAGANSPLHF
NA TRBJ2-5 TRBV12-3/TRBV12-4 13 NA TGTGCCAGCAGTTCCCGGGGAATATGGACCCAGTACTTC CASSSRGIWTQYF
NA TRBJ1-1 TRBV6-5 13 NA TGTGCCAGCACCAAGCTGAAGAACACTGAAGCTTTCTTT CASTKLKNTEAFF
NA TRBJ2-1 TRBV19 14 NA TGTGCCAGCAACCCGACGGGATCCTACAATGAGCAGTTCTTC CASNPTGSYNEQFF
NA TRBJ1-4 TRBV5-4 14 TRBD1 TGTGCCAGCAGCTCGACAGGGTTTAAAGAAAAACTGTTTTTT CASSSTGFKEKLFF
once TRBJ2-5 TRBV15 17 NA TGTGCCACCAGCAGAGATAAGACAGTGAACCCCCAAGAGACCCAGTACTTC CATSRDKTVNPQETQYF
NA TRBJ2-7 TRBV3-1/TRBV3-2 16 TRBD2 TGTGCCAGCAGCCCCACGTTAGCGGGGAATTCCTACGAGCAGTACTTC CASSPTLAGNSYEQYF
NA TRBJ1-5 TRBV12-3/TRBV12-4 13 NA TGTGCCAGCAGTTTGTCAGGGAATCAGCCCCAGCATTTT CASSLSGNQPQHF
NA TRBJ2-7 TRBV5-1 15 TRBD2 TGCGCCAGCAGGTTGGGACTAGCGGGAGAATACGAGCAGTACTTC CASRLGLAGEYEQYF
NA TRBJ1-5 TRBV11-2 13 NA TGTGCCAGCAGCTCCACAAACATCCAGCCCCAGCATTTT CASSSTNIQPQHF
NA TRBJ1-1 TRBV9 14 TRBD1 TGTGCCAGCAGCGTCGGGACAGCGGCCACTGAAGCTTTCTTT CASSVGTAATEAFF
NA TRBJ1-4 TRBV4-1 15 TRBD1 TGCGCCAGCAGCCAAGCGGACAGGGAAAATGAAAAACTGTTTTTT CASSQADRENEKLFF
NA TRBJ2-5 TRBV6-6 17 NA TGTGCCAGCAGTCCGACGGTGGCGATCCCCCGGCGGGAGACCCAGTACTTC CASSPTVAIPRRETQYF
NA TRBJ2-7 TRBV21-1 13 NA TGTGCCAGCAGCAAAAAAGATGACTCCGAGCAGTACTTC CASSKKDDSEQYF
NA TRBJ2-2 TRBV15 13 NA TGTGCCACCAGAGTGGCGGGAACCGGGGAGCTGTTTTTT CATRVAGTGELFF
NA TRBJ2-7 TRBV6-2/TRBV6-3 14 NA TGTGCCAGCAGTTACCCGACAGAACCATACGAGCAGTACTTC CASSYPTEPYEQYF
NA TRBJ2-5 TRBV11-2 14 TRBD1 TGTGCCAGCAGCCCCCGGGACAGGGTAGAGACCCAGTACTTC CASSPRDRVETQYF
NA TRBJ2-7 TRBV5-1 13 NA TGCGCCAGCAGCTTGGCCGTCAGCTACGAGCAGTACTTC CASSLAVSYEQYF
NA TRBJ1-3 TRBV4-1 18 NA TGCGCCAGCAGCCCGGGAGCGGCTCGGACGTACTCTGGAAACACCATATATTTT CASSPGAARTYSGNTIYF
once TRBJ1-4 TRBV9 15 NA TGTGCCAGCAGCGCGCAGGGTGCCCTAGGGGAAAAACTGTTTTTT CASSAQGALGEKLFF
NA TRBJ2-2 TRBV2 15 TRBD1 TGTGCCAGCAGTGAAGCTATCGGACAGGGCGGGGAGCTGTTTTTT CASSEAIGQGGELFF
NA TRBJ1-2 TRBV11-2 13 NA TGTGCCAGCAGCTCCCCGAGGGACTGGGGCTACACCTTC CASSSPRDWGYTF
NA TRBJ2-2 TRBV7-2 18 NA TGTGCCAGCAGCTTCGTTCGACTTGCTAGGGGAAACACCGGGGAGCTGTTTTTT CASSFVRLARGNTGELFF